This T cell receptor beta chain originates from a study of shared clonotypes between healthy human individuals. V was cut by 5 bases and J by 0 bases, with 13 bases left in between. The CDR3 runs 14 residues. Looked up from germline, CDR1 is SQVTM and CDR2 is ANQGSEA. Cells designated naive CD8 were CD45RO-negative and were positively selected for CCR7, with terminally differentiated effector memory CD45RA+ cells excluded. The repertoire was sequenced with immunoSEQ multiplex PCR; TCRdb's copy has only in-frame clones and lacks some. The sample shows some 2.1 million clones, roughly 95% of them seen only once.

The TCR originated in a man younger than 35 in good health. Sequenced material: naive CD8+ T cells sorted from blood. This chain joins TRBV29-1 and TRBJ2-5, with no clear D. CDR3 loop: CSVSGSRDQETQYF. CDR3 bases: TGCAGCGTTTCCGGAAGCCGAGACCAAGAGACCCAGTACTTC.